What follows are 18 T cell receptor beta chains derived from one specimen sequenced in a study of T cell responses to AZD1222 COVID-19 vaccine. Clones were sequenced by immunoSEQ multiplex PCR, and TCRdb holds only the in-frame ones, with some missing. The sample carries 110,000 to 150,000 clones, 75% to 90% recorded once. The sample in question was peripheral blood, obtained on day 0 of AZD1222 vaccination. These receptors came from an adult in good health.

The chain links TRBV18 to TRBJ1-4, with D perhaps TRBD1 (5 bases). V was shortened by 3 bases and J by 5 bases, with 10 bases between the two germline ends. The CDR3 sequence is 14 residues long. The V gene's germline CDR1 is KGHSH and CDR2 LQKENI. CDR3 amino acids: CASSPGARNEKLFF. Written as DNA, the CDR3 is TGTGCCAGCTCACCTGGGGCGCGCAATGAAAAACTGTTTTTT.

V usage is TRBV5-1 and J usage is TRBJ2-1, with D perhaps TRBD1 or TRBD2 (5 bases each). CDR1 and CDR2 (germline): SGHRS, YFSETQ. The length of the CDR3 is 17 residues. The V end lost 0 bases, the J end lost 2 bases, and 15 bases lay between the germline ends. CDR3 region: CASSLAAVGETYNEQFF. CDR3 coding DNA: TGCGCCAGCAGCTTGGCGGCGGTGGGGGAAACCTACAATGAGCAGTTCTTC.

The rearrangement joins TRBV5-1 to TRBJ1-6; tentatively, D is TRBD1 (6 bases). In germline, CDR1 is SGHRS, CDR2 YFSETQ. Trimming left V 5 bases short and J 10 bases short, with 19 bases between. This CDR3 has 15 amino acids. The CDR3: CASRPIQGSGSPLHF. The CDR3 nucleotides read TGCGCCAGCAGGCCAATACAGGGCTCAGGCTCACCCCTCCACTTT.

CDR3 DNA sequence: TGTGCCACATCTCGAAATAATCAGCCCCAGCATTTT. Its protein is CATSRNNQPQHF. This chain uses TRBV27 with TRBJ1-5; D is undetermined. This CDR3 is 12 amino acids long. The germline V gene encodes CDR1 MNHEY and CDR2 SMNVEV (reference sequence). The V and J ends lost 10 bases and 4 bases respectively, with 11 bases between them.

The genes are TRBV15 and TRBJ2-7; D is perhaps TRBD2 (6 bases). V was clipped by 0 bases and J by 2 bases, with 14 bases between them. The CDR3 spans 16 residues. CDR1 and CDR2 (germline): LNHNV, YYDKDF (reference sequence). In nucleotides, the CDR3 is TGTGCCACCAGCAGAGATTTCTCTAGCGCCGCCTACGAGCAGTACTTC. Protein sequence: CATSRDFSSAAYEQYF.

V gene TRBV21-1 combines with J gene TRBJ1-4. TRBV21-1 is termed a pseudogene. The CDR3 is 11 residues long. CDR3 residues: CASSKEIPILF. The CDR3 nucleotides are TGTGCCAGCAGCAAAGAGATCCCGATCCTTTTT.

The chain joins TRBV5-8 to TRBJ1-6, with D tentatively TRBD1 (5 bases). Looked up from germline, CDR1 is SGHTS and CDR2 is YDEGEE. The CDR3 runs to 19 residues. Between the trimmed V and J ends, which lost 4 bases and 9 bases, there was a span of 29 bases. DNA for the CDR3: TGTGCCAGCAGCCCGAACCCTGCTCTCCTCCGTGGGGCGCGTTCACCCCTCCACTTT. Its translation is CASSPNPALLRGARSPLHF.

The chain couples TRBV30 to TRBJ1-5; tentatively, D is TRBD1 (5 bases). The V gene lost 2 bases and the J gene lost 5 bases, with 10 bases spanning the gap. The CDR3 has 13 residues. CDR1 is GTSNPN and CDR2 is SVGIG in the germline V gene (reference sequence). In nucleotides, the CDR3 is TGTGCCTGGAGTCCGACAGAGGATCAGCCCCAGCATTTT. Its translation: CAWSPTEDQPQHF.

The chain couples TRBV9 to TRBJ2-4; 11 nucleotides line up with TRBD2. Germline V gives CDR1 SGDLS, CDR2 YYNGEE. The CDR3 length is 16 residues. The V and J ends lost 0 bases and 6 bases, in that order; junction bases with no gene match: 5. The CDR3 sequence: CASSVELAGGGNIQYF. DNA for the CDR3: TGTGCCAGCAGCGTAGAGCTAGCGGGAGGCGGAAACATTCAGTACTTC.

In this sample, this clone turned up once. This chain uses TRBV3-1 (or the pseudogene TRBV3-2) with TRBJ2-5, with D possibly being TRBD2 (6 bases). The CDR3 extends over 14 amino acids. Trimming stripped 2 bases from V and 5 bases from J, with 12 bases between. The germline V gene encodes CDR1 LGHDT and CDR2 YNNKEL (reference sequence). The CDR3 nucleotides are TGTGCCAGCAGCCAATCTAGCGAAGGGGAGACCCAGTACTTC. It is translated as CASSQSSEGETQYF.

V and J are TRBV19 and TRBJ2-4, with D unclear. The germline CDR1 and CDR2 sequences are LNHDA and SQIVND (reference sequence). The CDR3 has 16 amino acids. The ends were cut back, 3 bases at V and 0 bases at J, with 12 bases in the middle. CDR3 amino acids: CASSILGGIAKNIQYF. As DNA, the CDR3 is TGTGCCAGTAGTATTCTGGGTGGGATAGCCAAAAACATTCAGTACTTC.

The rearrangement links TRBV27 to TRBJ1-1; no clear D. Germline V gene data show CDR1 as MNHEY and CDR2 as SMNVEV (reference sequence). This CDR3 has 14 amino acids. The ends were cut back, 6 bases at V and 1 base at J, with 12 bases in the middle. CDR3 DNA sequence: TGTGCCAGCAGCCTCGGACGGGCGAACACTGAAGCTTTCTTT. Amino acid sequence: CASSLGRANTEAFF.

CDR3 in amino acids: CASSQDPGGKLFF. CDR3 in DNA: TGTGCCAGCAGCCAAGACCCCGGGGGAAAACTGTTTTTT. The V gene is TRBV3-1 (or the pseudogene TRBV3-2), the J gene TRBJ1-4; tentatively, D is TRBD1 (5 bases). V shed 0 bases and J shed 10 bases, with 9 bases lying between them. CDR3 length equals 13 residues. Germline V gives CDR1 LGHDT, CDR2 YNNKEL (reference sequence).

The V gene is TRBV7-9, the J gene TRBJ2-7; 8 bases are a match to TRBD1. After removal of 2 bases from V and 4 bases from J, the junction contained 7 bases not matched to a gene. Germline loops: CDR1 SEHNR, CDR2 FQNEAQ (reference sequence). This CDR3 comprises 15 residues. CDR3 loop: CASSLSGQGKYEQYF. The CDR3 DNA sequence: TGTGCCAGCAGCTTAAGCGGACAGGGCAAATACGAGCAGTACTTC. The full variable domain, with the rest looked up from reference TRBV7-9 and TRBJ2-7, is DTGVSQNPRHKITKRGQNVTFRCDPISEHNRLYWYRQTLGQGPEFLTYFQNEAQLEKSRLLSDRFSAERPKGSFSTLEIQRTEQGDSAMYLCASSLSGQGKYEQYFGPGTRLTVT.

The CDR3 sequence is CASSGAMDEQYF. In DNA form, the CDR3 reads TGTGCCAGCAGCGGGGCAATGGACGAGCAGTACTTC. The genes are TRBV11-3 and TRBJ2-7; D perhaps matches TRBD1 (5 bases). The germline V and J ends were trimmed by 5 bases and 5 bases, with 10 bases remaining between them. The CDR3 length is 12 residues. Germline loops: CDR1 SGHNT, CDR2 YENEEA.

V is TRBV7-9 and J is TRBJ2-1; TRBD1 aligns across 8 bases. The CDR3 is 16 amino acids. V gave up 4 bases and J gave up 5 bases; unmatched junction bases: 10. Germline-derived CDR1 and CDR2 are SEHNR and FQNEAQ (reference sequence). The CDR3 region has the DNA TGTGCCAGCAGCTCTCGGACAGGGTCGGGGGACAATGAGCAGTTCTTC. It codes for CASSSRTGSGDNEQFF.

The V gene is TRBV3-1 (or the pseudogene TRBV3-2), the J gene TRBJ2-4, with TRBD2 as a possible D gene (5 bases). Germline assignment: CDR1 LGHDT and CDR2 YNNKEL (reference sequence). The germline V and J ends were trimmed by 0 bases and 0 bases, with 12 bases remaining between them. The CDR3 runs to 17 residues. The CDR3 DNA reads TGTGCCAGCAGCCAAGATCGGAGGCTAGGAGCCAAAAACATTCAGTACTTC. The encoded protein is CASSQDRRLGAKNIQYF.

The chain is built from TRBV5-5 and TRBJ1-1, with no clear D. The CDR3 spans 14 residues. The germline gives CDR1 SGHKS, CDR2 YYEKEE (reference sequence). The V and J ends lost 1 base and 6 bases respectively, with 13 bases between them. The CDR3 DNA is TGTGCCAGCAGCTTGAGCCAACCCGGGGCTGAAGCTTTCTTT. This sequence encodes CASSLSQPGAEAFF.